This T cell receptor (beta chain) was observed in a study of blood T cell repertoires in COVID-19. Background on the study: Spain, Italy and the United States supplied samples that represented acute and convalescent COVID-19.

The junction had 9 bases not matched to a gene; V was cut back by 3 bases and J by 1 base. Germline lookup yields CDR1 SGDLS and CDR2 YYNGEE. CDR3 length equals 16 residues. Method: immunoSEQ multiplex PCR; TCRdb's copy keeps in-frame clones and lacks some. The sample lists roughly 180,000 clones; 82% were seen once. The sequenced sample consisted of PBMCs or T cells enriched from blood (not recorded which). This clonotype was sampled from a man in his sixties who had recovered from COVID-19. The chain employs TRBV9 and TRBJ2-7; TRBD1 matches at 8 bases. The CDR3 reads CASSAGQGYSSYEQYF. As DNA, the CDR3 is TGTGCCAGCAGCGCCGGACAGGGATACTCTTCCTACGAGCAGTACTTC.